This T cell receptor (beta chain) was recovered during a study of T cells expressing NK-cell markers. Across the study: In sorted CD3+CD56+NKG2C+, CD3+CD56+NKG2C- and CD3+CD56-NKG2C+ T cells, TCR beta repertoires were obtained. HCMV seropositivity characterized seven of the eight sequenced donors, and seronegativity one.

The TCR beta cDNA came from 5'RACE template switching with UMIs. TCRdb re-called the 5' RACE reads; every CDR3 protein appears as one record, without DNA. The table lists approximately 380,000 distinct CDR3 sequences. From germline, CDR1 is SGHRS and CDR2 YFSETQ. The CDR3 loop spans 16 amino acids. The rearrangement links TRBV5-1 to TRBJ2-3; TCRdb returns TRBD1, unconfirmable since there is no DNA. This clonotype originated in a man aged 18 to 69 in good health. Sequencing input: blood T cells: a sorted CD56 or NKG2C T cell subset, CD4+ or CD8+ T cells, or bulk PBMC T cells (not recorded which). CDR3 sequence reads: CASRAGTGGRADTQYF.